This TCR beta chain was retrieved from a study of a mutant IDH1 vaccine in newly diagnosed glioma. Study-wide context: Treated patients had a mean age of roughly 40 years and a roughly 60% male, around 38% female split. Patients had received radiotherapy, temozolomide, or both previously, most receiving both. Whole-study results and caveats: Immune responses induced by the vaccine were seen in roughly 93% of patients, spanning multiple MHC alleles.

Regarding time point: baseline, week 1 (first vaccination visit). Treatment indicated: pre-vaccination baseline after standard-of-care therapy. TCRdb's copy holds only in-frame clones and misses some; the assay was immunoSEQ multiplex PCR. The table lists 45,000 to 70,000 clones, more than 90% of them singletons. The germline V gene encodes CDR1 LGHNA and CDR2 YNFKEQ. Trimming left V 5 bases short and J 0 bases short, with 17 bases between. The CDR3 contains 17 residues. This clone was seen only once. Its antigen is undetermined. This TCR was sampled from a man aged 50-59 years with glioma. V and J are TRBV4-2 and TRBJ2-1; possible D gene TRBD1, 6 bases. Here the sequenced sample was PBMCs, taken from a glioma patient treated with radiotherapy, temozolomide or both. The CDR3 reads CASSEAQGLSSYNEQFF. DNA of the CDR3: TGTGCCAGCAGCGAAGCCCAGGGGTTGAGCTCCTACAATGAGCAGTTCTTC.